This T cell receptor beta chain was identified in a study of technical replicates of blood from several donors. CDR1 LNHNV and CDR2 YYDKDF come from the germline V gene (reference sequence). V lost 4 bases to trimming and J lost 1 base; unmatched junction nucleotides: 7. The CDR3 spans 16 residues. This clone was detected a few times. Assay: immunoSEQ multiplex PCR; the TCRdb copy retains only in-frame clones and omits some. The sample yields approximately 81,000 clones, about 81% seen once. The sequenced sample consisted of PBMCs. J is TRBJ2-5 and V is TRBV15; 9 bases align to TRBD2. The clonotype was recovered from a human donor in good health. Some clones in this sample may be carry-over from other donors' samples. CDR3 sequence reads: CATSTLAGDPQETQYF. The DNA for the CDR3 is TGTGCCACCAGCACATTAGCGGGAGACCCCCAAGAGACCCAGTACTTC. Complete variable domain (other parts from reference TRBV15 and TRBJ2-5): DAMVIQNPRYQVTQFGKPVTLSCSQTLNHNVMYWYQQKSSQAPKLLFHYYDKDFNNEADTPDNFQSRRPNTSFCFLDIRSPGLGDTAMYLCATSTLAGDPQETQYFGPGTRLLVL.